Below, one T cell receptor (beta chain) is given with its context. The target antigen is unknown. Unmatched junction bases numbered 9, after V lost 2 bases and J lost 10 bases. CDR1 is SGDLS, CDR2 YYNGEE, per germline. There are 15 residues in the CDR3. The data were taken from a study of OX40 agonist ivuxolimab in advanced cancers. Data came from immunoSEQ multiplex PCR; TCRdb stores just in-frame clones and leaves some out. The table has some 94,000 clones, about 90% seen once; the top ten hold under 0.95%. Study-level findings and limits: Researchers report that CD8+ T cells had, on average, more expanded clones than CD4+. CD4+ and CD8+ blood T cells expanded clonally by week 6 at 0.1 to 3.0 mg/kg.

This sample comprised CD4+ or CD8+ T cells sorted from blood, obtained in a trial of the OX40 agonist ivuxolimab. The sequence was collected from an adult with an advanced solid tumor such as melanoma, head and neck, liver or kidney cancer. This rearrangement joins TRBV9 to TRBJ2-1, with 10 bases aligning to TRBD2. The CDR3 loop is CASSVASGRFLEQFF. CDR3 bases: TGTGCCAGCAGCGTGGCTAGCGGGAGATTCTTAGAGCAGTTCTTC.